A single sample is the source of the 27 T cell receptor beta chains below, sequenced in a study of blood T cell repertoires in COVID-19. The data were produced by immunoSEQ multiplex PCR, yet TCRdb's version contains in-frame clones alone and is incomplete. The sample consists of about 200,000 clones, approximately 87% of them appearing once. The sequenced sample consisted of peripheral blood. The receptors shown here come from a woman aged 70 to 79 with acute or convalescent COVID-19.

The rearrangement uses TRBV14 and TRBJ1-1; TRBD1 matches at 8 bases. This CDR3 has 15 amino acids. Germline loops: CDR1 SGHDN, CDR2 FVKESK. The ends lost 2 bases at V and 4 bases at J; junction bases unmatched: 6. This CDR3 reads CASSQQGARGTEAFF. The CDR3 nucleotides are TGTGCCAGCAGCCAACAGGGGGCCCGGGGCACTGAAGCTTTCTTT.

The chain combines TRBV9 with TRBJ2-1; no reliable D call. This CDR3 comprises 15 residues. V was clipped by 0 bases and J by 0 bases, with 7 bases between them. Germline lookup yields CDR1 SGDLS and CDR2 YYNGEE. The DNA for the CDR3 is TGTGCCAGCAGCGTAGTCTCGAGCTCCTACAATGAGCAGTTCTTC. It specifies CASSVVSSSYNEQFF.

This clone has more than one count but fewer than ten. V and J are TRBV4-3 and TRBJ2-1, with 12 nucleotides matching TRBD2. Looked up from germline, CDR1 is LGHNA and CDR2 is YSLEER. This CDR3 contains 15 residues. V was clipped by 4 bases and J by 5 bases; unmatched bases: 3. CDR3: CASSPRTSGNNEQFF. Here the CDR3 DNA reads TGCGCCAGCAGCCCCCGGACTAGCGGGAACAATGAGCAGTTCTTC.

V usage is TRBV12-5 and J usage is TRBJ2-7; maybe TRBD1 (5 bases). Germline V gene lookup returns CDR1 LGHNT and CDR2 FRNRAP. The V end was cut by 0 bases, the J end by 5 bases, with 14 bases between. CDR3 length equals 15 residues. CDR3 sequence: CASGLVAGPVNEQYF. The DNA for the CDR3 is TGTGCTAGTGGTTTGGTGGCAGGGCCCGTGAACGAGCAGTACTTC. Based on the CDR3 plus reference TRBV12-5 and TRBJ2-7, the full variable domain is DARVTQTPRHKVTEMGQEVTMRCQPILGHNTVFWYRQTMMQGLELLAYFRNRAPLDDSGMPKDRFSAEMPDATLATLKIQPSEPRDSAVYFCASGLVAGPVNEQYFGPGTRLTVT.

The chain combines TRBV10-3 with TRBJ2-7; tentatively, D is TRBD1 (6 bases). The CDR3 is 15 residues long. Germline CDR1 reads ENHRY; CDR2 reads SYGVKD. V was cut by 3 bases and J by 1 base, with 13 bases left in between. The CDR3 DNA reads as TGTGCCATCAGTGATCCTACGACAGGATCCTACGAGCAGTACTTC. The encoded protein is CAISDPTTGSYEQYF.

This clone was found once. The chain uses TRBV15 and TRBJ2-2; 7 bases are shared with TRBD1. The CDR3 is 15 residues long. The V gene end was trimmed by 2 bases and the J gene end by 6 bases; junction bases not matched to a gene: 6. Germline V lookup: CDR1 LNHNV, CDR2 YYDKDF (reference sequence). The CDR3 DNA is TGTGCCACCAGCAGACCCTTAGGGGGCTCCGGGGAGCTGTTTTTT. Its translation: CATSRPLGGSGELFF. The complete variable domain, with remaining parts taken from reference TRBV15 and TRBJ2-2, reads DAMVIQNPRYQVTQFGKPVTLSCSQTLNHNVMYWYQQKSSQAPKLLFHYYDKDFNNEADTPDNFQSRRPNTSFCFLDIRSPGLGDTAMYLCATSRPLGGSGELFFGEGSRLTVL.

This clone has a handful of counts. The chain combines TRBV27 with TRBJ1-3; 7 bases agree with TRBD1. The junction had 4 bases not matched to a gene; V was cut back by 5 bases and J by 0 bases. Germline V CDR1 and CDR2: MNHEY, SMNVEV (reference sequence). CDR3 length equals 15 residues. The CDR3 coding sequence is TGTGCCAGCAGTGTACAGGGGACCTCTGGAAACACCATATATTTT. The encoded protein is CASSVQGTSGNTIYF.

The V call is TRBV4-1, the J call TRBJ1-5; TRBD1 might be the D (5 bases). From germline, CDR1 is MGHRA and CDR2 YSYEKL. The CDR3 is made up of 16 amino acids. V shed 0 bases and J shed 1 base, with 10 bases lying between them. The CDR3 here is CASSQDDRTSNQPQHF. CDR3 nucleotides: TGCGCCAGCAGCCAAGACGACAGAACGAGCAATCAGCCCCAGCATTTT.

The CDR3, as DNA: TGCGCCAGCAGCTTGGCCAGTACTAGCGGATACAATGAGCAGTTCTTC. Its protein product is CASSLASTSGYNEQFF. V and J are TRBV5-1 and TRBJ2-1, with 8 bases that match TRBD2. This CDR3 region has 16 residues. V lost 0 bases and J lost 4; bases outside the gene matches: 6. Germline V lookup: CDR1 SGHRS, CDR2 YFSETQ.

CDR3: CASSTLADTYNEQFF. The DNA of the CDR3 is TGTGCCAGCAGCACCTTAGCGGACACCTACAATGAGCAGTTCTTC. The chain carries TRBV9 and TRBJ2-1; D possibly corresponds to TRBD2 (6 bases). V lost 4 bases, J lost 2 bases, and 13 bases lay in between. Per germline, CDR1 SGDLS and CDR2 YYNGEE. The CDR3 has 15 residues.

The gene calls are TRBV7-9 and TRBJ1-5; a weak D match, TRBD1 (6 bases). Trimming took off 4 bases at V and 1 base at J, with 17 bases between the two ends. The germline V gene has CDR1 SEHNR and CDR2 FQNEAQ (reference sequence). The CDR3 covers 17 residues. The CDR3 nucleotides read TGTGCCAGCAGCTACCACGCAGGGGTCGGCAGCAATCAGCCCCAGCATTTT. Its translation: CASSYHAGVGSNQPQHF.

This chain connects TRBV15 to TRBJ1-3, with D possibly matching TRBD1 (5 bases). V lost 5 bases, J lost 4 bases, and 12 bases lay in between. Germline V gene data show CDR1 as LNHNV and CDR2 as YYDKDF (reference sequence). There are 14 residues in the CDR3. The CDR3: CATSREGLGNTIYF. CDR3 coding DNA: TGTGCCACCAGCCGGGAGGGACTGGGAAACACCATATATTTT. The full variable domain, in which reference TRBV15 and TRBJ1-3 provide the parts outside the CDR3, is DAMVIQNPRYQVTQFGKPVTLSCSQTLNHNVMYWYQQKSSQAPKLLFHYYDKDFNNEADTPDNFQSRRPNTSFCFLDIRSPGLGDTAMYLCATSREGLGNTIYFGEGSWLTVV.

The chain carries TRBV18 and TRBJ1-4; D may be TRBD1 (6 bases). The CDR3 spans 14 residues. The V gene's germline CDR1 is KGHSH and CDR2 LQKENI. The V end lost 5 bases, the J end lost 5 bases, and 12 bases lay between the germline ends. As DNA, the CDR3 is TGTGCCAGCTCAATACAGGGCGGAAATGAAAAACTGTTTTTT. Its protein product is CASSIQGGNEKLFF.

The rearrangement joins TRBV3-1 (or the pseudogene TRBV3-2) to TRBJ2-1; 11 bases agree with TRBD2. The CDR3 is 17 residues long. Germline values: CDR1 LGHDT, CDR2 YNNKEL (reference sequence). V was pared by 4 bases and J by 5 bases, with 10 bases of the junction left unmatched. The CDR3 DNA follows: TGTGCCAGCAGCCGAAGACTACCGGGACTAGCGGACAATGAGCAGTTCTTC. Amino acid sequence: CASSRRLPGLADNEQFF.

This chain connects TRBV6-5 to TRBJ2-7; tentative D call: TRBD2 (5 bases). The V and J ends lost 6 bases and 2 bases respectively, with 14 bases between them. The CDR3 loop spans 14 amino acids. Germline CDR1 and CDR2: MNHEY and SVGAGI. The CDR3 bases are TGTGCCAGCAGCCGGCTAGAGACTACCTACGAGCAGTACTTC. This sequence encodes CASSRLETTYEQYF.

The rearrangement uses TRBV7-2 and TRBJ1-5; TRBD1 agrees at 10 bases. The length of the CDR3 is 17 residues. CDR1 is SGHTA, CDR2 FQGNSA, per germline. Trimming removed 2 bases from V and 4 bases from J; junction bases left unmatched: 8. DNA for the CDR3: TGTGCCAGCAGCTTACCGACAGGGGGCGGATTTAATCAGCCCCAGCATTTT. It codes for CASSLPTGGGFNQPQHF.

This chain joins TRBV5-1 and TRBJ1-1; D possibly corresponds to TRBD1 (5 bases). The V end lost 3 bases, the J end lost 5 bases, and 14 bases lay between the germline ends. CDR3 length: 14 amino acids. Germline CDR1 is SGHRS and CDR2 is YFSETQ. The CDR3 here is CASSWGGGRTEAFF. The CDR3 bases are TGCGCCAGCAGCTGGGGGGGAGGTCGAACTGAAGCTTTCTTT.

The chain joins TRBV7-2 to TRBJ2-3, with D maybe TRBD2 (5 bases). This CDR3 has 16 amino acids. Between the trimmed V and J ends, which lost 5 bases and 0 bases, there was a span of 15 bases. Germline lookup yields CDR1 SGHTA and CDR2 FQGNSA. The CDR3 is CASSGKAGRSTDTQYF. The CDR3 DNA reads as TGTGCCAGCAGCGGGAAGGCGGGTCGAAGCACAGATACGCAGTATTTT.

V and J are TRBV5-4 and TRBJ1-1; D possibly corresponds to TRBD1 (6 bases). The V gene's germline CDR1 is SGHNT and CDR2 YYREEE (reference sequence). With 1 base removed from V and 4 bases from J, the gap between germline ends came to 17 bases. This CDR3 has 16 residues. This CDR3 is CASSLPAVQGSTEAFF. The CDR3 region has the DNA TGTGCCAGCAGCTTGCCTGCTGTCCAGGGGAGCACTGAAGCTTTCTTT.

The chain recombines TRBV19 with TRBJ2-2, with D perhaps TRBD2 (6 bases). Germline CDR1 and CDR2: LNHDA and SQIVND (reference sequence). The CDR3 has 15 amino acids. Trimming stripped 10 bases from V and 4 bases from J, with 19 bases between. Here the CDR3 reads CATAIGGRSTGELFF. The CDR3, as DNA: TGTGCCACCGCAATCGGGGGTAGGAGCACCGGGGAGCTGTTTTTT.

V is TRBV7-9 and J is TRBJ1-5; 7 nucleotides align to TRBD1. CDR1 and CDR2 (germline): SEHNR, FQNEAQ (reference sequence). V trimming: 4 bases; J trimming: 4 bases; junction bases outside the gene matches: 1. The CDR3 sequence is 13 residues long. CDR3 bases: TGTGCCAGCAGCTCGACAGGGAATCAGCCCCAGCATTTT. Amino acids: CASSSTGNQPQHF.

The V gene is TRBV11-3, the J gene TRBJ2-4; 8 nucleotides agree with TRBD1. The germline V gene encodes CDR1 SGHNT and CDR2 YENEEA. The ends lost 0 bases at V and 7 bases at J; junction bases unmatched: 5. The CDR3 loop spans 15 amino acids. The CDR3 loop is CASSLDAGGLNIQYF. The CDR3 DNA is TGTGCCAGCAGCTTAGATGCAGGGGGCTTGAACATTCAGTACTTC.

This clone was counted only a few times. This sequence joins TRBV5-1 and TRBJ1-1; 7 nucleotides match TRBD1. The CDR3 consists of 16 residues. CDR1 is SGHRS and CDR2 is YFSETQ in the germline V gene. V lost 0 bases, J lost 0 bases, and 5 bases stayed unmatched. The DNA of the CDR3 is TGCGCCAGCAGCTTGGGAACGACAGGGATGAACACTGAAGCTTTCTTT. This sequence encodes CASSLGTTGMNTEAFF.

The rearrangement links TRBV6-1 to TRBJ2-4, with 7 bases identical to TRBD2. The CDR3 covers 14 residues. V lost 1 base to trimming and J lost 3 bases; unmatched junction nucleotides: 0. Germline assignment: CDR1 MNHNS and CDR2 SASEGT. In DNA, the CDR3 is TGTGCCAGCAGTGAAGGGGAGGGCAAAAACATTCAGTACTTC. The encoded protein is CASSEGEGKNIQYF.

The rearrangement joins TRBV5-1 to TRBJ2-1; 12 positions agree with TRBD2. The germline CDR1 and CDR2 sequences are SGHRS and YFSETQ. This CDR3 comprises 15 residues. V was pared by 0 bases and J by 7 bases, with 2 bases of the junction left unmatched. The CDR3 nucleotides read TGCGCCAGCAGCTTGGGACTAGCGGGAGCGAATGAGCAGTTCTTC. This translates into CASSLGLAGANEQFF.

The chain carries TRBV28 and TRBJ1-6, with D maybe TRBD1 (6 bases). Per the germline V gene, CDR1 is MDHEN and CDR2 is SYDVKM. This CDR3 spans 17 amino acids. The V and J ends lost 5 bases and 0 bases respectively, with 14 bases between them. CDR3 nucleotides: TGTGCCAGCAGTGAGACAGGTTGGAGCTCCTATAATTCACCCCTCCACTTT. Its translation: CASSETGWSSYNSPLHF. Full variable domain (remainder filled in from reference TRBV28 and TRBJ1-6): DVKVTQSSRYLVKRTGEKVFLECVQDMDHENMFWYRQDPGLGLRLIYFSYDVKMKEKGDIPEGYSVSREKKERFSLILESASTNQTSMYLCASSETGWSSYNSPLHFGNGTRLTVT.

The gene calls are TRBV5-1 and TRBJ1-1; the D gene is possibly TRBD1 (6 bases). Deletions cut 0 bases from V and 7 bases from J, with 13 bases between. Germline loops: CDR1 SGHRS, CDR2 YFSETQ. CDR3 length: 14 amino acids. CDR3 loop: CASSLAPGHNEAFF. CDR3 coding DNA: TGCGCCAGCAGCTTGGCTCCGGGACATAATGAAGCTTTCTTT.